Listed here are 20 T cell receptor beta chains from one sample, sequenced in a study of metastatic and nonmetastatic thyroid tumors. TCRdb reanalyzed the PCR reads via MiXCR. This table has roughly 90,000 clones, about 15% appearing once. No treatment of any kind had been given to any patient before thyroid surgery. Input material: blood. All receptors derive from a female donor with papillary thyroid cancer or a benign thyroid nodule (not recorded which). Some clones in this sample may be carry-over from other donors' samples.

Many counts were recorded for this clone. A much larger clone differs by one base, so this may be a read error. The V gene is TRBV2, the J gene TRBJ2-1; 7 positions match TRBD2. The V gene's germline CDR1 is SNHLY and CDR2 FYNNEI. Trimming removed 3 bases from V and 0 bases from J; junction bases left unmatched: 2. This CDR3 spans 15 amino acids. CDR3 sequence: CASSEGGYSYNEQFF. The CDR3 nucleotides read TGTGCCAGCAGTGAGGGAGGGTACTCCTACAATGAGCAGTTCTTC.

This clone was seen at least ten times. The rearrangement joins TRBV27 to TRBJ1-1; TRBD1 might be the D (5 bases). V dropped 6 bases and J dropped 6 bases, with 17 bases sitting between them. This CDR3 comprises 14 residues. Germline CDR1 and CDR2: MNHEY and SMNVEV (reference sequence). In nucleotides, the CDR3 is TGTGCCAGCAGCATCAGAAGGGGTTTGGCTGAAGCTTTCTTT. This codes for CASSIRRGLAEAFF.

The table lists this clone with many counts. For the CDR3, the DNA is TGTGCCAGCAGTTACTCGAGTGGTACGTCCGACACAGATACGCAGTATTTT. Translation: CASSYSSGTSDTDTQYF. The chain joins TRBV6-5 to TRBJ2-3; D is ambiguous. V was shortened by 0 bases and J by 2 bases, with 15 bases between the two germline ends. The CDR3 spans 17 residues. CDR1 and CDR2 from the germline V gene are MNHEY and SVGAGI.

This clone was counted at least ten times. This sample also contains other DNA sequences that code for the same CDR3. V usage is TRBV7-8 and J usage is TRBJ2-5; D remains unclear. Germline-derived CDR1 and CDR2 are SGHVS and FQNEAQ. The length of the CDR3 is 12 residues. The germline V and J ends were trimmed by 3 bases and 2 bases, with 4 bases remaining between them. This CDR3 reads CASSFGQETQYF. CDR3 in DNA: TGTGCCAGCAGCTTCGGACAAGAGACCCAGTACTTC.

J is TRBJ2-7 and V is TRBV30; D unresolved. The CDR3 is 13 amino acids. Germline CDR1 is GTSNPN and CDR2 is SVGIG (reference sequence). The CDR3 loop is CAFRAGHSYEQYF. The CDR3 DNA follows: TGTGCTTTTAGGGCAGGTCACTCCTACGAGCAGTACTTC.

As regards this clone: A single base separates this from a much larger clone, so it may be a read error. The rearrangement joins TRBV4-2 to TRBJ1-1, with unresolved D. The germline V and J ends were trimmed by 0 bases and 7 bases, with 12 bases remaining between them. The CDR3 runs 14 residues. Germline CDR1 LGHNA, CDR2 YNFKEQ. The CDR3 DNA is TGTGCCAGCAGCCAAGATCTAGCGCGGGGTGAAGCTTTCTTT. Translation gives CASSQDLARGEAFF.

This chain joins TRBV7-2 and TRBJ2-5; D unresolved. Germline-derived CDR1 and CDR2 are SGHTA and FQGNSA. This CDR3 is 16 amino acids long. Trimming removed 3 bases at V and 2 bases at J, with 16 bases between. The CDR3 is CASSLSGLGLQETQYF. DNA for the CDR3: TGTGCCAGCAGCTTGAGTGGGTTAGGGTTACAAGAGACCCAGTACTTC. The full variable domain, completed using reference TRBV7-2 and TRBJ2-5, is GAGVSQSPSNKVTEKGKDVELRCDPISGHTALYWYRQSLGQGLEFLIYFQGNSAPDKSGLPSDRFSAERTGGSVSTLTIQRTQQEDSAVYLCASSLSGLGLQETQYFGPGTRLLVL.

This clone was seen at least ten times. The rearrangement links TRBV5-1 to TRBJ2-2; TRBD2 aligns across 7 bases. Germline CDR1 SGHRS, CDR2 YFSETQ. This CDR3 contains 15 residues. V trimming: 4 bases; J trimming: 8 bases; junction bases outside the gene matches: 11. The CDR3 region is CASSVTGTKWGELFF. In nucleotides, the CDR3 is TGCGCCAGCAGCGTGACCGGGACTAAGTGGGGGGAGCTGTTTTTT.

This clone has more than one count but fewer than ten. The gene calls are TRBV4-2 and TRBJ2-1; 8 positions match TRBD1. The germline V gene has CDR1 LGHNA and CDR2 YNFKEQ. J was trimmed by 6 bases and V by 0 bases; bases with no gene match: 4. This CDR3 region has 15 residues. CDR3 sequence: CASSQEGQVGNEQFF. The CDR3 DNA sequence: TGTGCCAGCAGCCAAGAGGGACAGGTGGGCAATGAGCAGTTCTTC.

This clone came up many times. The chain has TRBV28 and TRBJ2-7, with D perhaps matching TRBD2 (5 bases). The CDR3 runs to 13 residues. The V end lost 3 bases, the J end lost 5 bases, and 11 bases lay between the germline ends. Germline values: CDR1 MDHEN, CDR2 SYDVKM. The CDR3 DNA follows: TGTGCCAGCAGTTTTTACGAGGGTGACGAGCAGTACTTC. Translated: CASSFYEGDEQYF.

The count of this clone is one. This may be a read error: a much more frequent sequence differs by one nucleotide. CDR3 in amino acids: CASSQEGHGITDTQYF. Written as DNA, the CDR3 is TGCGCCAGCAGCCAAGAGGGACATGGGATCACAGATACGCAGTATTTT. The chain uses TRBV4-1 and TRBJ2-3; tentative D call: TRBD1 (6 bases). CDR1 is MGHRA and CDR2 is YSYEKL in the germline V gene. Trimming removed 0 bases at V and 2 bases at J, with 12 bases between. This CDR3 is built from 16 residues.

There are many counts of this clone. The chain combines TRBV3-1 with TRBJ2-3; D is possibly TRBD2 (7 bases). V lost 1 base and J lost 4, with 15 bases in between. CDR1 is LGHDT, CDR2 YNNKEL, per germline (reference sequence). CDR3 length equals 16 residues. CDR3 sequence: CASSQGAGAGPDTQYF. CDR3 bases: TGTGCCAGCAGCCAAGGGGCGGGGGCGGGCCCAGATACGCAGTATTTT.

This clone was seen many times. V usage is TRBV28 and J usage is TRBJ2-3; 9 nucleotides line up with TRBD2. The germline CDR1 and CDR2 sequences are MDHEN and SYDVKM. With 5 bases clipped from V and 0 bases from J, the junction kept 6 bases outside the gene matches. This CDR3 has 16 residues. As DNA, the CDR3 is TGTGCCAGCAGTCCGCTAGCGGGGCCTAGCACAGATACGCAGTATTTT. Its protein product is CASSPLAGPSTDTQYF.

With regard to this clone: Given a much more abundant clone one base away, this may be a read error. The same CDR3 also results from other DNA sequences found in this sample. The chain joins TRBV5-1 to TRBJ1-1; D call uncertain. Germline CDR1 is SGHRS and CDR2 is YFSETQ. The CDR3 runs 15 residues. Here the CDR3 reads CASSLGRRVNTEAFF. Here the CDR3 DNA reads TGCGCCAGCAGCTTAGGTCGTCGGGTGAACACTGAGGCTTTCTTT.

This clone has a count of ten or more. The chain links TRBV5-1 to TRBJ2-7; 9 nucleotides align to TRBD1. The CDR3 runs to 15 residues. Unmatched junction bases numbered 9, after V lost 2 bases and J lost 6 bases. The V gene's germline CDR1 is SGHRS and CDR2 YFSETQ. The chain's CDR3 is CASSFPGTGLGEQYF. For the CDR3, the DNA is TGCGCCAGCAGCTTTCCCGGGACAGGGCTCGGCGAGCAGTACTTC.

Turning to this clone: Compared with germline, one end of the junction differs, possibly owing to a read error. CDR3 bases: TGTGCCAGCAGCCAAGAAGGGGGGCGCGGATACAGTGAGCAGTTCTTC. It yields the protein CASSQEGGRGYSEQFF. The rearrangement uses TRBV3-1 and TRBJ2-1, with D perhaps TRBD1 or TRBD2 (6 bases each). CDR3 length: 16 residues. Germline lookup yields CDR1 LGHDT and CDR2 YNNKEL (reference sequence).

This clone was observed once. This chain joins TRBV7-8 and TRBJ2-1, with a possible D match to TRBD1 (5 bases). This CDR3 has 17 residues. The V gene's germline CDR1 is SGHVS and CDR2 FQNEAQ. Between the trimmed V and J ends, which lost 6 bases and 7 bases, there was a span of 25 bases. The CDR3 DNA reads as TGTGCCAGCAGACCGGCAGGGTCTGAACAACGTGGGAATGAGCAGTTCTTC. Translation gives CASRPAGSEQRGNEQFF.

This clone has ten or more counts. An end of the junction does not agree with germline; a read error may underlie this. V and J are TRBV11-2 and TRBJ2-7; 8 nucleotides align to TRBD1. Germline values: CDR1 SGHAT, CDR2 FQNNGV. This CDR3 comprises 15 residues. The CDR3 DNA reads TGTGCCAGCAGCATAATCGGGGCTGGGGGACAGGTGAGCCACTTC. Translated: CASSIIGAGGQVSHF.

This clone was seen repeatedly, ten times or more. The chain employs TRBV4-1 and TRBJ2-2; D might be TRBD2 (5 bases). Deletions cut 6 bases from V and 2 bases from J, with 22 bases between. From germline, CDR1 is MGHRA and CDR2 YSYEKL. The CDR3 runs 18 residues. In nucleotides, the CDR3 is TGCGCCAGCAGGCCCAAGGCCCTGAGGGATTCCAACACCGGGGAGCTGTTTTTT. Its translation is CASRPKALRDSNTGELFF.

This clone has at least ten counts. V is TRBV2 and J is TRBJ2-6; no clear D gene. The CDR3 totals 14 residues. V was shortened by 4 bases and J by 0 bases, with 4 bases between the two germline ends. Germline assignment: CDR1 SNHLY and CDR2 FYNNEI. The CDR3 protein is CASSAISGANVLTF. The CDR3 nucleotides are TGTGCCAGCAGTGCAATCTCTGGGGCCAACGTCCTGACTTTC.